Presented here are 27 T cell receptor beta chains from one specimen sequenced in a study of CD8+ T cells in alopecia areata. Investigators isolated RNA and reverse transcribed it into cDNA to act as the sequencing template. The assay was immunoSEQ multiplex PCR, and TCRdb's table has in-frame clones only and misses some. In the table there are 150,000 to 200,000 clones, approximately 59% of which are singletons. Regarding treatment: oral pan-JAK inhibitor, 5-10 mg twice daily. The source was CD4+ T cells sorted from blood, collected between weeks 55 and 65, from a patient treated with tofacitinib. The receptors stem from a human donor with alopecia areata.

The table lists this clone with a few counts. The gene calls are TRBV7-2 and TRBJ2-5, with D possibly being TRBD2 (6 bases). Trimming took 4 bases from V and 1 from J, leaving 10 bases between them. Germline V gene sequence: CDR1 SGHTA, CDR2 FQGNSA. The CDR3 runs to 14 residues. CDR3 region: CASSSFSGQETQYF. In nucleotides, the CDR3 is TGTGCCAGCAGCTCCTTTAGCGGCCAAGAGACCCAGTACTTC. Based on the CDR3 plus reference TRBV7-2 and TRBJ2-5, the full variable domain is GAGVSQSPSNKVTEKGKDVELRCDPISGHTALYWYRQSLGQGLEFLIYFQGNSAPDKSGLPSDRFSAERTGGSVSTLTIQRTQQEDSAVYLCASSSFSGQETQYFGPGTRLLVL.

The chain uses TRBV6-1 and TRBJ2-3, with 9 bases lining up with TRBD2. The CDR3 covers 14 residues. With 8 bases clipped from V and 6 bases from J, the junction kept 9 bases outside the gene matches. Germline V lookup: CDR1 MNHNS, CDR2 SASEGT. CDR3 in amino acids: CASLGTLAGDTQYF. Here the CDR3 DNA reads TGTGCCAGCTTGGGGACTCTAGCGGGGGATACGCAGTATTTT.

The chain links TRBV14 to TRBJ2-7, with D perhaps being TRBD1 or TRBD2 (6 bases each). V lost 0 bases and J lost 2, with 11 bases in between. The CDR3 is 15 residues long. CDR1 is SGHDN, CDR2 FVKESK, per germline. Here the CDR3 DNA reads TGTGCCAGCAGCCAAGAACGGGGGCGAACCTACGAGCAGTACTTC. Encoded protein: CASSQERGRTYEQYF.

In its sample, this clone was seen a few times. The rearrangement links TRBV11-2 to TRBJ1-4; D is possibly TRBD1 (5 bases). This CDR3 comprises 12 residues. Germline V gives CDR1 SGHAT, CDR2 FQNNGV. With 5 bases removed from V and 9 bases from J, the gap between germline ends came to 10 bases. CDR3 nucleotide sequence: TGTGCCAGCAGCCTACCAGGGAAAAAACTGTTTTTT. Translation: CASSLPGKKLFF.

The V and J genes are TRBV4-1 and TRBJ1-2; the match to TRBD1 covers 12 bases. Germline-derived CDR1 and CDR2 are MGHRA and YSYEKL. CDR3 size: 16 residues. V gave up 0 bases and J gave up 7 bases; unmatched junction bases: 6. CDR3 protein: CASSQDWGQGASGYTF. The CDR3 coding sequence is TGCGCCAGCAGCCAAGATTGGGGACAGGGGGCGTCTGGCTACACCTTC.

V gene TRBV7-8 combines with J gene TRBJ1-6; TRBD1 might be the D (6 bases). CDR3 length: 14 residues. V dropped 1 base and J dropped 7 bases, with 8 bases sitting between them. Germline-derived CDR1 and CDR2 are SGHVS and FQNEAQ. The CDR3 DNA sequence: TGTGCCAGCAGCTTAGGCAGGGGCAATTCACCCCTCCACTTT. This encodes CASSLGRGNSPLHF.

The chain carries TRBV7-6 and TRBJ1-1, with 7 bases fitting TRBD1. The CDR3 length is 14 residues. The trim removed 5 bases at V and 0 bases at J, leaving 3 bases unmatched. Germline CDR1 and CDR2: SGHVS and FNYEAQ. The CDR3 coding sequence is TGTGCCAGCAGCCCTACAGGGGTGAACACTGAAGCTTTCTTT. It codes for CASSPTGVNTEAFF.

The CDR3 coding sequence is TGTGCCACCGAAGACAGGAGCTCCTACGAGCAGTACTTC. It is translated as CATEDRSSYEQYF. This chain connects TRBV19 to TRBJ2-7, with D possibly TRBD1 on 6 matching bases. Germline values: CDR1 LNHDA, CDR2 SQIVND (reference sequence). CDR3 size: 13 residues. V was pared by 10 bases and J by 0 bases, with 13 bases between.

This chain uses TRBV14 with TRBJ1-3; no definite D call. Germline-derived CDR1 and CDR2 are SGHDN and FVKESK. V was clipped by 1 base and J by 4 bases, with 8 bases between them. The CDR3 length is 14 residues. The CDR3 DNA follows: TGTGCCAGCAGCCAAGTTAGGGCCGGAAACACCATATATTTT. Protein product: CASSQVRAGNTIYF.

The chain combines TRBV23-1 with TRBJ2-7; a possible D gene is TRBD2 (5 bases). TRBV23-1 is placed among ORFs of uncertain function. The CDR3 is 15 amino acids. Trimming stripped 4 bases from V and 0 bases from J, with 13 bases between. The DNA of the CDR3 is TGCGCCAGCAGTCCGATCGGGGTGAGCTCCTACGAGCAGTACTTC. This gives the protein CASSPIGVSSYEQYF.

Here the CDR3 reads CASSYSLGPSYEQYF. Here the CDR3 DNA reads TGTGCCAGCAGTTACTCATTGGGTCCCTCCTACGAGCAGTACTTC. This chain connects TRBV6-5 to TRBJ2-7; no firm D call. Trimming took 0 bases from V and 0 from J, leaving 9 bases between them. The CDR3 is 15 amino acids. Looked up from germline, CDR1 is MNHEY and CDR2 is SVGAGI.

The chain employs TRBV7-9 and TRBJ1-5; perhaps TRBD1 as D (5 bases). V lost 3 bases, J lost 0 bases, and 18 bases lay in between. The germline CDR1 and CDR2 sequences are SEHNR and FQNEAQ (reference sequence). CDR3 size: 18 residues. The CDR3 region is CASSFLGPRDDSNQPQHF. As DNA, the CDR3 is TGTGCCAGCAGCTTTTTGGGCCCCCGGGACGATAGCAATCAGCCCCAGCATTTT.

This chain uses TRBV25-1 with TRBJ2-5; no firm D call. Germline V gene sequence: CDR1 MGHDK, CDR2 SYGVNS. This CDR3 contains 11 residues. Trimming cost V 6 bases and J 5 bases, with 7 bases left between them. CDR3 in amino acids: CASRIGETQYF. The CDR3 nucleotides are TGTGCCAGCAGAATAGGGGAGACCCAGTACTTC.

A few counts support this clone. V gene TRBV25-1 combines with J gene TRBJ1-4, with unresolved D. The ends were cut back, 8 bases at V and 8 bases at J, with 24 bases in the middle. This CDR3 contains 16 residues. Germline V gives CDR1 MGHDK, CDR2 SYGVNS. CDR3 amino acids: CASGPPGRLVSEKLFF. CDR3 DNA sequence: TGTGCCAGCGGCCCCCCGGGGAGGCTGGTTAGCGAAAAACTGTTTTTT.

This sequence joins TRBV9 and TRBJ2-7; the D gene is possibly TRBD1 (6 bases). CDR3 size: 13 residues. Germline assignment: CDR1 SGDLS and CDR2 YYNGEE. Trimming took off 2 bases at V and 5 bases at J, with 11 bases between the two ends. CDR3 bases: TGTGCCAGCAGCGTCGGTGGGGGCGACGAGCAGTACTTC. Translating it yields CASSVGGGDEQYF.

The chain recombines TRBV29-1 with TRBJ1-5; weak D call: TRBD1 (5 bases). The CDR3 covers 13 residues. V lost 4 bases to trimming and J lost 4 bases, with 11 bases between them. In germline, CDR1 is SQVTM, CDR2 ANQGSEA. This CDR3 is CSVGSGRNQPQHF. The DNA for the CDR3 is TGCAGCGTTGGCTCAGGGCGGAATCAGCCCCAGCATTTT.

This clone occurred a few times. In DNA form, the CDR3 reads TGCGCCAGCAGCTTGGCGGGAGGACAGGGTGAGACCCAGTACTTC. It yields the protein CASSLAGGQGETQYF. This sequence joins TRBV5-1 and TRBJ2-5; D perhaps matches TRBD1 (8 bases). The germline CDR1 and CDR2 sequences are SGHRS and YFSETQ. The CDR3 is 15 residues long. V shed 0 bases and J shed 5 bases, with 14 bases lying between them.

In its sample, this clone was seen once. This chain uses TRBV19 with TRBJ2-5; 7 positions agree with TRBD1. This CDR3 is built from 14 residues. The germline gives CDR1 LNHDA, CDR2 SQIVND (reference sequence). V gave up 4 bases and J gave up 4 bases; unmatched junction bases: 6. The CDR3 sequence is CASSTTGFGETQYF. In DNA form, the CDR3 reads TGTGCCAGTAGTACGACAGGGTTTGGAGAGACCCAGTACTTC.

V usage is TRBV6-1 and J usage is TRBJ1-2; TRBD1 matches at 7 bases. The CDR3 covers 14 residues. Germline lookup yields CDR1 MNHNS and CDR2 SASEGT. Germline trimming cut 5 bases from V and 3 bases from J; bases unmatched to any gene: 6. This chain's CDR3 is CASSTTQGDYGYTF. CDR3 DNA sequence: TGTGCCAGCAGTACGACCCAGGGGGACTATGGCTACACCTTC.

The chain combines TRBV30 with TRBJ2-1; perhaps TRBD2 as D (7 bases). CDR1 is GTSNPN and CDR2 is SVGIG in the germline V gene (reference sequence). The CDR3 contains 15 residues. Trimming cost V 1 base and J 6 bases, with 16 bases left between them. The CDR3: CAWSGRRGRANEQFF. The CDR3 bases are TGTGCCTGGAGTGGGAGGCGGGGGCGCGCCAATGAGCAGTTCTTC. The full variable domain, completed using reference TRBV30 and TRBJ2-1, is SQTIHQWPATLVQPVGSPLSLECTVEGTSNPNLYWYRQAAGRGLQLLFYSVGIGQISSEVPQNLSASRPQDRQFILSSKKLLLSDSGFYLCAWSGRRGRANEQFFGPGTRLTVL.

The table lists this clone with a few counts. This sequence joins TRBV18 and TRBJ2-1; D ambiguous. Germline loops: CDR1 KGHSH, CDR2 LQKENI. The CDR3 covers 14 residues. Trimming took off 2 bases at V and 6 bases at J, with 11 bases between the two ends. DNA for the CDR3: TGTGCCAGCTCACCAAAGGGTAGAGGCAATGAGCAGTTCTTC. Protein product: CASSPKGRGNEQFF.

The rearrangement links TRBV2 to TRBJ2-7; the D gene is possibly TRBD1 (5 bases). The V gene lost 10 bases and the J gene lost 3 bases, with 16 bases spanning the gap. There are 13 residues in the CDR3. Per the germline V gene, CDR1 is SNHLY and CDR2 is FYNNEI. CDR3 protein: CATRAVGNYEQYF. CDR3 nucleotides: TGTGCCACCAGGGCGGTAGGCAACTACGAGCAGTACTTC.

The genes are TRBV5-6 and TRBJ1-5, with TRBD1 identical over 10 bases. The CDR3 runs 15 residues. Germline V CDR1 and CDR2: SGHDT, YYEEEE. V dropped 7 bases and J dropped 0; count of bases not matched to a gene: 4. The CDR3 region has the DNA TGTGCCAGCGGACGACAGGGGGCTAGCAATCAGCCCCAGCATTTT. Residues: CASGRQGASNQPQHF.

The chain links TRBV30 to TRBJ2-7; 13 bases align to TRBD2. V was pared by 3 bases and J by 9 bases, with 2 bases of the junction left unmatched. The CDR3 consists of 12 residues. Germline V gene sequence: CDR1 GTSNPN, CDR2 SVGIG (reference sequence). The CDR3 sequence is CAWRLAGGRQYF. DNA for the CDR3: TGTGCCTGGAGACTAGCGGGGGGGAGGCAGTACTTC.

This clone has a handful of counts. Here the CDR3 DNA reads TGTGCCACCAGCAGAGATCTAGGGCTGACCTATAACACTGAAGCTTTCTTT. This sequence encodes CATSRDLGLTYNTEAFF. The rearrangement links TRBV15 to TRBJ1-1, with D unresolved. The germline V gene has CDR1 LNHNV and CDR2 YYDKDF (reference sequence). The CDR3 length is 17 residues. Trimming removed 0 bases at V and 2 bases at J, with 16 bases between.

The chain recombines TRBV11-3 with TRBJ2-1, with D perhaps TRBD1 or TRBD2 (5 bases each). With 2 bases removed from V and 5 bases from J, the gap between germline ends came to 22 bases. This CDR3 comprises 18 residues. Germline V gene data show CDR1 as SGHNT and CDR2 as YENEEA. This chain's CDR3 is CASSLRSGAARADNEQFF. In DNA, the CDR3 is TGTGCCAGCAGCTTACGATCCGGGGCCGCAAGAGCGGACAATGAGCAGTTCTTC.

This clone was seen a few times. The rearrangement links TRBV4-2 to TRBJ1-2, with D perhaps matching TRBD1 (6 bases). Germline assignment: CDR1 LGHNA and CDR2 YNFKEQ. V was trimmed by 0 bases and J by 8 bases, leaving 13 bases between them. The CDR3 is 14 amino acids. The CDR3 DNA follows: TGTGCCAGCAGCCAAGATCGGCTGGACAGAGGCTACACCTTC. Translation: CASSQDRLDRGYTF.